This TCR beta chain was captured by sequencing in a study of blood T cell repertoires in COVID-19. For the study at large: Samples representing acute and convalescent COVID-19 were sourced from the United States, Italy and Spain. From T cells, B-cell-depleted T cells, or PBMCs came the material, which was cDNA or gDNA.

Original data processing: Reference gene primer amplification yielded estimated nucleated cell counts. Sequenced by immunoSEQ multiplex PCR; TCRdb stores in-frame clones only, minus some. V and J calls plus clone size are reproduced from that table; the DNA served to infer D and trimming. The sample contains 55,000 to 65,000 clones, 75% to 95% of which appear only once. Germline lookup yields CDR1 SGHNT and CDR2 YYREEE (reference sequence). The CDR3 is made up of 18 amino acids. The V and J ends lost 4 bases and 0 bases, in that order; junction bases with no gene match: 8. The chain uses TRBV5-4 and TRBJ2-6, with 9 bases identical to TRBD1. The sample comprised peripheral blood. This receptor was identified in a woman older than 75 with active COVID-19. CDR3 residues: CASSLPGQGLSGANVLTF. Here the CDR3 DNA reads TGTGCCAGCAGCCTGCCGGGACAGGGACTCTCTGGGGCCAACGTCCTGACTTTC.